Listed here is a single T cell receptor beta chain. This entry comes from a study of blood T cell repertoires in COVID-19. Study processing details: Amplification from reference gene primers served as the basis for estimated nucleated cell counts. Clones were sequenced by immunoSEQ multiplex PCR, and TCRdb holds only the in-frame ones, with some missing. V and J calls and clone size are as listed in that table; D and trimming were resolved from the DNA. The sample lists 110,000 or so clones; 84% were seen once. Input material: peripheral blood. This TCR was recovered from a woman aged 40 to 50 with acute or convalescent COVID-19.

DNA for the CDR3: TGTGCCAGCAGAACAGGGGGCAAGGGCTACGAGCAGTACTTC. Its protein is CASRTGGKGYEQYF. The chain uses TRBV2 and TRBJ2-7, with TRBD1 matching 9 bases. From germline, CDR1 is SNHLY and CDR2 FYNNEI. With V trimmed by 6 bases and J by 3 bases, 6 bases remained unmatched. The CDR3 length is 14 residues.